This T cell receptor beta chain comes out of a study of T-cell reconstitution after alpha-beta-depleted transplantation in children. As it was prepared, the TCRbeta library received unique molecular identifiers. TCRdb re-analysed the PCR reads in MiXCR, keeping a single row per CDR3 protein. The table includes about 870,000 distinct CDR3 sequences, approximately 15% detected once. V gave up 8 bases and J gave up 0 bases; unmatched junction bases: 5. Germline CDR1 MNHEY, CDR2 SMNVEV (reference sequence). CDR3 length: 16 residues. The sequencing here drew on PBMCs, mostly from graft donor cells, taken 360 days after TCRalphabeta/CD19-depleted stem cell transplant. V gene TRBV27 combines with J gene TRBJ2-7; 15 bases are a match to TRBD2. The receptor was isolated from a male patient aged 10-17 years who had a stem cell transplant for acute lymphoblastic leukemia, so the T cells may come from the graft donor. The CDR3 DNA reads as TGTGCCAGCCAGGGACTAGCGGGAGGCAACTCCTACGAGCAGTACTTC. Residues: CASQGLAGGNSYEQYF.